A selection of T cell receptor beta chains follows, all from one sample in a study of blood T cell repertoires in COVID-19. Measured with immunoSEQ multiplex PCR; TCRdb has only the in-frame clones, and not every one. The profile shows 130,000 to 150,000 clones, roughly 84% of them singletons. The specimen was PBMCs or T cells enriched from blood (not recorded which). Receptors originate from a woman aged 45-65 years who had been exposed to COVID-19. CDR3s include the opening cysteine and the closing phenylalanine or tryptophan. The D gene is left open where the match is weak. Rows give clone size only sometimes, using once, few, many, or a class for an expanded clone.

TGTGCCAGCAGCTTTTCTATCGAACTAGCCAAAAACATTCAGTACTTC CASSFSIELAKNIQYF - TRBJ2-4 TRBV7-2 -
TGTGCCAGCTCACCTAGACAGGGGGCTTGGACCTTC CASSPRQGAWTF - TRBJ1-2 TRBV18 TRBD1
TGTGCCAGTAGTCCCAGAGCCAGGGCCCTAGCCAAAAACATTCAGTACTTC CASSPRARALAKNIQYF - TRBJ2-4 TRBV19 -
TGTGCCAGCAGCAAGACAGGGGGAAATAATTCACCCCTCCACTTT CASSKTGGNNSPLHF - TRBJ1-6 TRBV9 TRBD1
TGTGCCAGTCAAAACAGGGCGGTGAGCAATCAGCCCCAGCATTTT CASQNRAVSNQPQHF - TRBJ1-5 TRBV19 -
TGTGCCAGCAGCTCCCGGGACAGGGGAACACCCCTCCACTTT CASSSRDRGTPLHF - TRBJ1-6 TRBV7-2 TRBD1
TGCGCCAGCAGCTCAGGACCCATACGACAGGGGGCGAACACTGAAGCTTTCTTT CASSSGPIRQGANTEAFF - TRBJ1-1 TRBV5-1 TRBD1
TGTGCCAGCAGTCCCCCCAGGACAGGGAGAACTGAAGCTTTCTTT CASSPPRTGRTEAFF once TRBJ1-1 TRBV27 TRBD1
TGTGCCAGCAGCCCCTCAGTCAGCGGGGGGGGCTACACCTTC CASSPSVSGGGYTF - TRBJ1-2 TRBV7-2 -
TGTGCCAGCAGCCCGGACACCCAAGGGGTTCCAGATACGCAGTATTTT CASSPDTQGVPDTQYF - TRBJ2-3 TRBV7-7 -
TGCGCCAGCAGCTTGGACGGGGGACCAGGGGGCTACACCTTC CASSLDGGPGGYTF - TRBJ1-2 TRBV5-1 -
TGTGCCAGCAGCCCTCGGTCGGGTAGGAATCAGCCCCAGCATTTT CASSPRSGRNQPQHF few TRBJ1-5 TRBV5-6 -
TGCAGTGCTAGTCTTACAGGGGTGGGCGAGCAGTACTTC CSASLTGVGEQYF - TRBJ2-7 TRBV20-1 TRBD1
TGTGCCAGCAGCCTCGGGACGGGGGGCTATGGCTACACCTTC CASSLGTGGYGYTF - TRBJ1-2 TRBV14 -
TGTGCCAGCAGAGGAACACAGGGCTACACCTTC CASRGTQGYTF - TRBJ1-2 TRBV6-5 -
TGCGCCAGCAGTCCCGCGGGGGGGGCGATACGTTCACCCCTCCACTTT CASSPAGGAIRSPLHF few TRBJ1-6 TRBV4-1 -
TGTGCCAGCAGCCGTCAACTAATGAACACTGAAGCTTTCTTT CASSRQLMNTEAFF - TRBJ1-1 TRBV7-2 -
TGTGCCATCAGGGGATCCGGACAGGGGAATTCACCCCTCCACTTT CAIRGSGQGNSPLHF - TRBJ1-6 TRBV10-3 TRBD1
TGTGCCAGTACCCCGGGGGGGGCAACTAATGAAAAACTGTTTTTT CASTPGGATNEKLFF - TRBJ1-4 TRBV19 -
TGTGCCACCAGCAGAGATCTCGGGTTAGGTCAGCCCCAGCATTTT CATSRDLGLGQPQHF - TRBJ1-5 TRBV15 -